A single sample is the source of the 30 T cell receptor beta chains below, sequenced in a study of regulatory T cells in long-lasting Graves disease. To make TCR beta libraries, researchers used iRepertoire HTBI primers and Arm-PCR of CDR3 regions. In TCRdb, the multiplex PCR reads were re-called with MiXCR into one record per CDR3 protein. The data show more than 450,000 distinct CDR3 sequences, approximately 12% seen once. Described time point: newly diagnosed GD, antithyroid drugs for less than 3 months. PBMC RNA served as the TCR library source. The same sample was also used in a study of T cells in Graves' hyperthyroidism and ophthalmopathy.

The specimen comprised peripheral blood mononuclear cells (PBMCs), sampled at new diagnosis, from a patient treated with antithyroid drugs. These receptors were obtained from a woman aged 25-40 years with Graves disease.

This clonotype was observed at least ten times. The rearrangement links TRBV20-1 to TRBJ1-4; D unresolved. The CDR3 has 12 residues. Germline CDR1 reads DFQATT; CDR2 reads SNEGSKA (reference sequence). V gave up 5 bases and J gave up 8 bases, with 12 bases separating them. The CDR3 sequence is CSADDGSEKLFF. The CDR3 nucleotides read TGCAGTGCTGACGACGGTAGCGAAAAACTGTTTTTT.

This clonotype was seen ten or more times. This chain uses TRBV28 with TRBJ1-1; a weak D match, TRBD1 (6 bases). The CDR3 is made up of 15 amino acids. V was pared by 2 bases and J by 10 bases, with 20 bases between. In germline, CDR1 is MDHEN, CDR2 SYDVKM. CDR3 sequence (DNA): TGTGCCAGCAGTTTAAGAGGGGGAGCCGACCTCTTAGCTTTCTTT. It codes for CASSLRGGADLLAFF.

This clonotype was counted ten times or more. The chain couples TRBV18 to TRBJ1-2; no clear D gene. This CDR3 is built from 12 residues. Trimming cost V 5 bases and J 6 bases, with 10 bases left between them. Per the germline V gene, CDR1 is KGHSH and CDR2 is LQKENI. The CDR3 region is CASSSGIHGYTF. DNA for the CDR3: TGTGCCAGCTCAAGCGGGATTCATGGCTACACCTTC.

On this clonotype: A much bigger clone sits one base away, suggesting this may be a read error. The genes are TRBV2 and TRBJ2-4; 12 nucleotides match TRBD2. The J call may be in error: the DNA end matches TRBJ2-5 better. Germline values: CDR1 SNHLY, CDR2 FYNNEI. This CDR3 contains 17 residues. For the CDR3, the DNA is TGTGCCAACAGTGACCCCCCGCTAGCGGGAGGGCCGGAGACCCAGTACTTC. It codes for CANSDPPLAGGPETQYF.

This clonotype was found many times. The V call is TRBV27, the J call TRBJ2-7; no clear D gene. CDR1 MNHEY and CDR2 SMNVEV come from the germline V gene (reference sequence). Trimming removed 8 bases at V and 2 bases at J, with 16 bases between. The CDR3 contains 14 residues. CDR3 in DNA: TGTGCCAGCGAAACGACCCCAAGGGCCTACGAGCAGTACTTC. Amino acids: CASETTPRAYEQYF.

The table lists this clonotype with a count of one. The chain is built from TRBV20-1 and TRBJ2-5; TRBD2 matches at 10 bases. The CDR3 loop spans 16 amino acids. V shed 3 bases and J 2 bases; nucleotides not matched to a gene: 9. CDR1 DFQATT and CDR2 SNEGSKA come from the germline V gene (reference sequence). CDR3 coding DNA: TGCAGTGCTAGGAACGTAGCGGGGGGACGTCAAGAGACCCAGTACTTC. As protein: CSARNVAGGRQETQYF.

This clonotype has ten or more counts. Sequence at one end of the junction differs from germline and may be a read error. The chain carries TRBV5-1 and TRBJ2-1, with unresolved D. The CDR3 extends over 11 amino acids. Germline V gene sequence: CDR1 SGHRS, CDR2 YFSETQ. CDR3 in amino acids: CASSLEYEQFF. The DNA for the CDR3 is TGTGCCAGCAGCTTAGAGTATGAGCAGTTCTTC.

This clonotype came up a few times. A much larger clone lies a single base off, so this may be a read error. The chain couples TRBV11-1 to TRBJ2-3; TRBD1 matches 9 bases. The germline V gene encodes CDR1 SGHAT and CDR2 FQDESV (reference sequence). This CDR3 spans 15 amino acids. The CDR3 DNA sequence: TGTGCCAGCAGGTACCGGGACAGGGTATCGGGTGAGCAGTCCTTC. It yields the protein CASRYRDRVSGEQSF.

In this sample, this clonotype turned up many times. This chain connects TRBV6-1 to TRBJ1-1; D is undetermined. CDR1 and CDR2 (germline): MNHNS, SASEGT. Trimming took 1 base from V and 5 from J, leaving 17 bases between them. The CDR3 runs to 16 residues. The DNA of the CDR3 is TGTGCCAGCAGTGAAGGCCCCCGTGGGGTCGGGACTGAAGCTTTCTTT. It is translated as CASSEGPRGVGTEAFF.

Of note for this clonotype: This likely reflects a read error, since a far larger clone is one base away. The chain joins TRBV2 to TRBJ2-7; D perhaps matches TRBD2 (8 bases). Germline V gene lookup returns CDR1 SNHLY and CDR2 FYNNEI. The CDR3 is 15 amino acids. Deletions cut 6 bases from V and 7 bases from J, with 22 bases between. The chain's CDR3 is CASRAREGQGGEQYF. The CDR3 bases are TGTGCCAGCAGGGCACGGGAGGGCCAGGGGGGTGAGCAGTACTTC.

This clonotype showed up many times. The chain is built from TRBV11-2 and TRBJ2-4; D is ambiguous. V gave up 1 base and J gave up 0 bases, with 10 bases separating them. The CDR3 covers 16 residues. CDR1 SGHAT and CDR2 FQNNGV come from the germline V gene. The CDR3 DNA sequence: TGTGCCAGCAGCTTAGCTTCGACCCTAGCCAAAAACATTCAGTACTTC. This sequence encodes CASSLASTLAKNIQYF.

This clonotype was recorded many times. The chain has TRBV28 and TRBJ2-7; 8 bases line up with TRBD1. The length of the CDR3 is 15 residues. Germline CDR1 and CDR2: MDHEN and SYDVKM. V lost 4 bases to trimming and J lost 1 base; unmatched junction nucleotides: 6. DNA of the CDR3: TGTGCCAGCAGTTCCAGACAGGGGAGATCCTACGAGCAGTACTTC. Amino acid sequence: CASSSRQGRSYEQYF.

This clonotype was recorded many times. V gene TRBV6-5 combines with J gene TRBJ2-1, with a tentative D call TRBD2 (6 bases). V was trimmed by 2 bases and J by 6 bases, leaving 14 bases between them. This CDR3 comprises 15 residues. CDR1 is MNHEY, CDR2 SVGAGI, per germline. CDR3 sequence reads: CASSYPGVRVNEQFF. The CDR3 nucleotides are TGTGCCAGCAGTTACCCGGGAGTTAGGGTCAATGAGCAGTTCTTC.

The rearrangement uses TRBV4-3 and TRBJ2-3, with TRBD1 as a possible D gene (5 bases). From germline, CDR1 is LGHNA and CDR2 YSLEER. V shed 1 base and J shed 4 bases, with 15 bases lying between them. CDR3 length: 16 amino acids. The CDR3: CASSQGGRRGADTQYF. The CDR3 bases are TGCGCCAGCAGCCAAGGGGGTAGAAGGGGCGCAGATACGCAGTATTTT.

The sample holds a few counts of this clonotype. Relative to the germline gene, one junction end is altered; a read error may explain this. The chain links TRBV29-1 to TRBJ2-3; TRBD1 or TRBD2 may be the D gene (5 bases each). CDR3 length: 12 amino acids. The germline gives CDR1 SQVTM, CDR2 ANQGSEA. As DNA, the CDR3 is TGCAGCGTTGAGGGAATGGGGGATATGCAGTATTTT. Translating it yields CSVEGMGDMQYF.

This clonotype was counted many times. The rearrangement uses TRBV19 and TRBJ1-5; no clear D gene. The CDR3 totals 13 residues. Germline CDR1 and CDR2: LNHDA and SQIVND (reference sequence). Deletions cut 3 bases from V and 4 bases from J, with 7 bases between. The CDR3 DNA reads as TGTGCCAGTAGTATGCAGCTTAATCAGCCCCAGCATTTT. Translating it yields CASSMQLNQPQHF.

The V gene is TRBV6-1, the J gene TRBJ2-1; D perhaps matches TRBD2 (6 bases). CDR1 and CDR2 from the germline V gene are MNHNS and SASEGT. Between the trimmed V and J ends, which lost 3 bases and 8 bases, there was a span of 17 bases. The CDR3 runs 15 residues. The CDR3 sequence: CASSENSDWGDEQFF. The CDR3 nucleotides read TGTGCCAGCAGTGAGAATTCAGACTGGGGGGATGAGCAGTTCTTC.

This clonotype has ten or more counts. The chain employs TRBV10-3 and TRBJ1-2; D unresolved. The germline CDR1 and CDR2 sequences are ENHRY and SYGVKD. V dropped 2 bases and J dropped 2 bases, with 6 bases sitting between them. The CDR3 spans 13 residues. Here the CDR3 reads CAISEQTNYGYTF. For the CDR3, the DNA is TGTGCCATCAGTGAGCAGACAAACTATGGCTACACCTTC.

In this sample, this clonotype turned up a few times. This sequence joins TRBV2 and TRBJ2-2; D gene unclear. This CDR3 spans 16 amino acids. CDR1 is SNHLY, CDR2 FYNNEI, per germline. V lost 5 bases to trimming and J lost 2 bases, with 15 bases between them. CDR3 loop: CASSRMALSNTGELFF. The DNA of the CDR3 is TGTGCCAGCAGTCGGATGGCGCTATCTAACACCGGGGAGCTGTTTTTT.

This clonotype appeared many times. The J gene is TRBJ1-6, the V gene TRBV5-5; 7 bases are shared with TRBD1. From germline, CDR1 is SGHKS and CDR2 YYEKEE (reference sequence). The V and J ends lost 0 bases and 4 bases, in that order; junction bases with no gene match: 4. This CDR3 is built from 16 residues. CDR3 bases: TGTGCCAGCAGCTTGGGGGCAGGGGGATATAATTCACCCCTCCACTTT. Translation: CASSLGAGGYNSPLHF.

This clonotype was seen a handful of times. This chain connects TRBV6-1 to TRBJ1-2, with 9 bases identical to TRBD1. The CDR3 extends over 13 amino acids. In germline, CDR1 is MNHNS, CDR2 SASEGT. V trimming: 8 bases; J trimming: 3 bases; junction bases outside the gene matches: 4. CDR3 coding DNA: TGTGCCAGCGGACAGGGGACCTACTATGGCTACACCTTC. Encoded protein: CASGQGTYYGYTF.

This clonotype was counted at least ten times. V gene TRBV28 combines with J gene TRBJ2-3; TRBD1 matches at 10 bases. CDR1 is MDHEN, CDR2 SYDVKM, per germline. The trim removed 5 bases at V and 2 bases at J, leaving 7 bases unmatched. The CDR3 is 16 residues long. This CDR3 is CASSSGQGGATDTQYF. CDR3 in DNA: TGTGCCAGCAGTAGCGGACAGGGGGGAGCCACAGATACGCAGTATTTT.

Ten or more counts support this clonotype. The chain couples TRBV27 to TRBJ1-5; D not resolved. V lost 3 bases and J 4 bases, leaving 10 bases between the germline ends. This CDR3 has 14 residues. CDR1 MNHEY and CDR2 SMNVEV come from the germline V gene (reference sequence). CDR3 coding DNA: TGTGCCAGCAGTTTTTCAGGATTTAATCAGCCCCAGCATTTT. Translated: CASSFSGFNQPQHF.

This clonotype was counted ten times or more. The gene calls are TRBV28 and TRBJ1-2; TRBD1 agrees at 7 bases. The J segment lost 4 bases and the V segment lost 6 bases, leaving 8 bases of the junction unmatched. The CDR3 has 14 residues. Germline V gene data show CDR1 as MDHEN and CDR2 as SYDVKM. The CDR3 region has the DNA TGTGCCAGCAGCAGGGGGGGGGCCGGCTATGGCTACACCTTC. Amino acid sequence: CASSRGGAGYGYTF.

This clonotype was seen repeatedly, ten times or more. The chain links TRBV4-1 to TRBJ2-7, with 8 bases fitting TRBD2. The V and J ends lost 1 base and 5 bases, in that order; junction bases with no gene match: 7. Germline values: CDR1 MGHRA, CDR2 YSYEKL. CDR3 length: 15 amino acids. The CDR3, as DNA: TGCGCCAGCAGCCAAGGAACACCGGGACTAGACGAGCAGTACTTC. Its translation is CASSQGTPGLDEQYF.

This chain links TRBV19 with TRBJ1-1; D is unclear. Germline assignment: CDR1 LNHDA and CDR2 SQIVND (reference sequence). Trimming cost V 4 bases and J 4 bases, with 10 bases left between them. The CDR3 spans 13 residues. In DNA, the CDR3 is TGTGCCAGTAGTAACAGCCTGATCACTGAAGCTTTCTTT. It yields the protein CASSNSLITEAFF.

This clonotype was counted only a few times. The rearrangement links TRBV27 to TRBJ2-3; D is unresolved. Trimming removed 6 bases from V and 6 bases from J, with 16 bases in between. The CDR3 extends over 14 amino acids. Germline V gene lookup returns CDR1 MNHEY and CDR2 SMNVEV (reference sequence). CDR3 residues: CASSFPAPGDTQYF. In nucleotides, the CDR3 is TGTGCCAGCAGCTTCCCCGCCCCCGGCGATACGCAGTATTTT.

This clonotype was seen only a few times. The chain joins TRBV5-1 to TRBJ2-3; the D call may be TRBD1 or TRBD2 (6 bases each). From germline, CDR1 is SGHRS and CDR2 YFSETQ. This CDR3 is built from 13 residues. With 2 bases removed from V and 6 bases from J, the gap between germline ends came to 10 bases. The CDR3 loop is CASSFQGRDTQYF. The CDR3 coding sequence is TGCGCCAGCAGCTTTCAGGGGAGGGATACGCAGTATTTT.

CDR3 coding DNA: TGTGCCAGCACACCATCCGGGAGAAGCACTGAAGCTTTCTTT. Its protein is CASTPSGRSTEAFF. This rearrangement joins TRBV12-3 or TRBV12-4 to TRBJ1-1; no firm D call. CDR3 length: 14 amino acids. V lost 7 bases, J lost 4 bases, and 16 bases lay in between.

V is TRBV20-1 and J is TRBJ1-5, with a possible D match to TRBD1 (5 bases). Germline V CDR1 and CDR2: DFQATT, SNEGSKA (reference sequence). CDR3 length: 16 amino acids. Trimming pared 3 bases from V and 1 base from J, leaving 16 bases between. The CDR3 here is CSARGPGGLSNQPQHF. The CDR3 DNA is TGCAGTGCTAGGGGTCCTGGGGGGTTGAGCAATCAGCCCCAGCATTTT.